Shown below are 25 T cell receptor beta chains from a single sample sequenced in a study of control samples from healthy donors and cancer patients. Method: immunoSEQ multiplex PCR; TCRdb's copy keeps in-frame clones and lacks some. The top ten hold over 8% of the sample, which has 60,000 to 95,000 clones, 89% seen once. Sequenced: PBMCs. The receptors here all came from a woman between 45 and 65 years old with colorectal cancer.

This clone was detected a few times. The gene calls are TRBV18 and TRBJ1-5; D is ambiguous. CDR3 size: 14 residues. Germline assignment: CDR1 KGHSH and CDR2 LQKENI. V shed 2 bases and J shed 3 bases, with 8 bases lying between them. The CDR3 DNA follows: TGTGCCAGCTCACCATCACAGTACAATCAGCCCCAGCATTTT. Residues: CASSPSQYNQPQHF. Full variable domain (outside the CDR3, taken from reference TRBV18 and TRBJ1-5): NAGVMQNPRHLVRRRGQEARLRCSPMKGHSHVYWYRQLPEEGLKFMVYLQKENIIDESGMPKERFSAEFPKEGPSILRIQQVVRGDSAAYFCASSPSQYNQPQHFGDGTRLSIL.

The chain couples TRBV15 to TRBJ1-5; D gene uncertain. CDR1 is LNHNV and CDR2 is YYDKDF in the germline V gene (reference sequence). V was pared by 1 base and J by 0 bases, with 7 bases between. CDR3 length equals 15 residues. Here the CDR3 DNA reads TGTGCCACCAGCAGAGCCGACCTTAGCAATCAGCCCCAGCATTTT. The encoded protein is CATSRADLSNQPQHF.

This clone was detected only once. The V call is TRBV6-5, the J call TRBJ2-2; perhaps D is TRBD1 or TRBD2 (5 bases each). With 7 bases removed from V and 5 bases from J, the gap between germline ends came to 11 bases. The CDR3 runs to 13 residues. Germline V CDR1 and CDR2: MNHEY, SVGAGI. CDR3 coding DNA: TGTGCCAGCACCCGTGGGGGAACCGGGGAGCTGTTTTTT. Its protein is CASTRGGTGELFF.

This clone was picked up one time. V is TRBV5-1 and J is TRBJ1-6; no clear D. This CDR3 is 13 amino acids long. V lost 9 bases and J lost 5, with 12 bases in between. CDR1 and CDR2 from the germline V gene are SGHRS and YFSETQ. In DNA, the CDR3 is TGCGCCACACGAGGTGGGGATAATTCACCCCTCCACTTT. This encodes CATRGGDNSPLHF.

The chain carries TRBV7-9 and TRBJ1-1; the D is unclear. The CDR3 sequence is 13 residues long. Germline values: CDR1 SEHNR, CDR2 FQNEAQ (reference sequence). Trimming removed 5 bases from V and 5 bases from J, with 12 bases in between. CDR3 in DNA: TGTGCCAGCAGCCCACAATGGGGAACTGAAGCTTTCTTT. Its protein is CASSPQWGTEAFF.

The V gene is TRBV24-1, the J gene TRBJ2-2; 7 bases map to TRBD1. V gave up 6 bases and J gave up 1 base; unmatched junction bases: 13. The CDR3 is 18 residues long. Germline CDR1 and CDR2: KGHDR and SFDVKD. CDR3 in amino acids: CATSSNEGALGNTGELFF. DNA for the CDR3: TGTGCCACCAGTTCAAACGAGGGGGCTCTCGGGAACACCGGGGAGCTGTTTTTT.

The chain is built from TRBV18 and TRBJ2-1; D is undetermined. CDR3 size: 12 residues. Germline values: CDR1 KGHSH, CDR2 LQKENI. V lost 4 bases and J 5 bases, leaving 6 bases between the germline ends. The CDR3 reads CASSLQNNEQFF. DNA for the CDR3: TGTGCCAGCTCACTACAGAACAATGAGCAGTTCTTC.

V and J are TRBV13 and TRBJ1-1, with unresolved D. Germline lookup yields CDR1 PRHDT and CDR2 FYEKMQ (reference sequence). The CDR3 has 15 amino acids. The V end was cut by 7 bases, the J end by 1 base, with 16 bases between. The CDR3 spells CASTRRVGGNTEAFF. The CDR3 coding sequence is TGTGCCAGCACCCGACGTGTCGGAGGGAACACTGAAGCTTTCTTT.

V usage is TRBV10-3 and J usage is TRBJ1-2; D is possibly TRBD1 (6 bases). The germline V and J ends were trimmed by 6 bases and 2 bases, with 13 bases remaining between them. The CDR3 loop spans 14 amino acids. The germline V gene has CDR1 ENHRY and CDR2 SYGVKD. The CDR3 region has the DNA TGTGCCATCAGCCCACGACAGGCAAACTATGGCTACACCTTC. Protein product: CAISPRQANYGYTF.

The rearrangement uses TRBV19 and TRBJ1-3, with no clear D. This CDR3 spans 15 amino acids. Trimming shortened V by 3 bases and J by 0 bases, and 9 bases separated the two germline ends. Germline lookup yields CDR1 LNHDA and CDR2 SQIVND (reference sequence). CDR3 residues: CASSIGLHSGNTIYF. The CDR3 region has the DNA TGTGCCAGTAGTATCGGCCTTCACTCTGGAAACACCATATATTTT. Complete variable domain (other parts from reference TRBV19 and TRBJ1-3): DGGITQSPKYLFRKEGQNVTLSCEQNLNHDAMYWYRQDPGQGLRLIYYSQIVNDFQKGDIAEGYSVSREKKESFPLTVTSAQKNPTAFYLCASSIGLHSGNTIYFGEGSWLTVV.

This clone was counted once. CDR3 in amino acids: CASSVVGSLNEQFF. CDR3 nucleotide sequence: TGTGCCAGCAGCGTAGTGGGTAGTCTAAATGAGCAGTTCTTC. The chain couples TRBV9 to TRBJ2-1; D remains ambiguous. This CDR3 has 14 amino acids. Trimming removed 0 bases at V and 7 bases at J, with 11 bases between. Germline-derived CDR1 and CDR2 are SGDLS and YYNGEE.

This chain joins TRBV7-8 and TRBJ2-7; D remains ambiguous. From germline, CDR1 is SGHVS and CDR2 FQNEAQ. Trimming cost V 5 bases and J 5 bases, with 16 bases left between them. CDR3 length: 14 amino acids. The CDR3 DNA reads as TGTGCCAGCAGCCCGTCGAGTCGGGTCGACGAGCAGTACGTC. Translated, it gives CASSPSSRVDEQYV.

The CDR3 sequence: CASSLTSGGGETQYF. DNA of the CDR3: TGTGCCAGCAGCCTCACTAGCGGGGGTGGAGAGACCCAGTACTTC. The rearrangement uses TRBV27 and TRBJ2-5, with 11 nucleotides matching TRBD2. The CDR3 spans 15 residues. Germline V gives CDR1 MNHEY, CDR2 SMNVEV (reference sequence). V dropped 6 bases and J dropped 4; count of bases not matched to a gene: 7.

The gene calls are TRBV5-1 and TRBJ2-7; 10 positions agree with TRBD1. Germline trimming cut 3 bases from V and 6 bases from J; bases unmatched to any gene: 3. Per germline, CDR1 SGHRS and CDR2 YFSETQ. CDR3 size: 13 residues. The CDR3 DNA reads as TGCGCCAGCAGCTGGGGGACAGGGGCCGAGCAGTACGTC. Translation gives CASSWGTGAEQYV.

V and J are TRBV10-3 and TRBJ1-1; D remains unclear. V was trimmed by 4 bases and J by 1 base, leaving 7 bases between them. CDR3 length: 13 amino acids. Germline CDR1 reads ENHRY; CDR2 reads SYGVKD. The CDR3: CAISGRANTEAFF. The DNA for the CDR3 is TGTGCCATCAGTGGGAGAGCGAACACTGAAGCTTTCTTT.

This clone came up once. The gene calls are TRBV7-9 and TRBJ2-5; TRBD2 matches at 10 bases. CDR1 is SEHNR and CDR2 is FQNEAQ in the germline V gene (reference sequence). The V and J ends lost 5 bases and 1 base, in that order; junction bases with no gene match: 4. This CDR3 has 15 residues. The CDR3 spells CASSGLAGAQETQYF. For the CDR3, the DNA is TGTGCCAGCAGCGGTCTAGCGGGGGCCCAAGAGACCCAGTACTTC.

V is TRBV7-2 and J is TRBJ1-2, with D tentatively TRBD1 (5 bases). V was cut by 1 base and J by 3 bases, with 6 bases left in between. The CDR3 length is 13 residues. Germline V gene data show CDR1 as SGHTA and CDR2 as FQGNSA. The CDR3: CASSLVGDYGYTF. The DNA for the CDR3 is TGTGCCAGCAGCTTAGTAGGGGACTATGGCTACACCTTC.

The V and J genes are TRBV6-5 and TRBJ2-2; D unresolved. The ends were cut back, 8 bases at V and 6 bases at J, with 10 bases in the middle. Germline CDR1 and CDR2: MNHEY and SVGAGI. This CDR3 has 12 amino acids. CDR3 coding DNA: TGTGCCAGCCGAACGTGGTCCGGGGAGCTGTTTTTT. It codes for CASRTWSGELFF.

The chain carries TRBV6-1 and TRBJ2-3; maybe TRBD2 (6 bases). This CDR3 is built from 17 residues. Germline-derived CDR1 and CDR2 are MNHNS and SASEGT. V lost 1 base and J lost 4, with 18 bases in between. The CDR3: CASSEDEGAGSPDTQYF. DNA for the CDR3: TGTGCCAGCAGTGAAGATGAGGGAGCGGGTTCACCAGATACGCAGTATTTT.

The chain links TRBV5-1 to TRBJ2-2; no reliable D call. The CDR3 loop spans 17 amino acids. With 0 bases removed from V and 4 bases from J, the gap between germline ends came to 16 bases. Looked up from germline, CDR1 is SGHRS and CDR2 is YFSETQ. The CDR3 DNA reads TGCGCCAGCAGCTTGGCCATCGACGGATCTTCCACCGGGGAGCTGTTTTTT. It translates to CASSLAIDGSSTGELFF.

This chain uses TRBV10-3 with TRBJ2-5; D may be TRBD2 (6 bases). The CDR3 is made up of 13 amino acids. CDR1 and CDR2 from the germline V gene are ENHRY and SYGVKD. V lost 5 bases and J 3 bases, leaving 10 bases between the germline ends. CDR3 in DNA: TGTGCCATCAGTATTCCGGGAGAAGAGACCCAGTACTTC. As protein: CAISIPGEETQYF.

The chain uses TRBV5-4 and TRBJ1-5; D remains ambiguous. The CDR3 runs to 16 residues. With 0 bases removed from V and 3 bases from J, the gap between germline ends came to 13 bases. The germline CDR1 and CDR2 sequences are SGHNT and YYREEE (reference sequence). The CDR3 region is CASSLEGWDSNQPQHF. DNA of the CDR3: TGTGCCAGCAGCTTGGAAGGCTGGGATTCCAATCAGCCCCAGCATTTT.

This clone was seen once. The V and J genes are TRBV27 and TRBJ1-6, with D unclear. V was cut by 5 bases and J by 0 bases, with 11 bases left in between. CDR3 length: 16 residues. Germline V gives CDR1 MNHEY, CDR2 SMNVEV (reference sequence). The CDR3 loop reads CASSAYKSSYNSPLHF. CDR3 nucleotides: TGTGCCAGCAGTGCCTATAAGAGCTCCTATAATTCACCCCTCCACTTT.

The J gene is TRBJ2-3, the V gene TRBV3-1 (or the pseudogene TRBV3-2); D not resolved. Germline V gene data show CDR1 as LGHDT and CDR2 as YNNKEL (reference sequence). This CDR3 region has 14 residues. V was clipped by 5 bases and J by 6 bases, with 15 bases between them. In DNA, the CDR3 is TGTGCCAGCAGCTTAGAGACCGGGTGGGATACGCAGTATTTT. This codes for CASSLETGWDTQYF.

The V call is TRBV15, the J call TRBJ2-2, with 8 bases identical to TRBD1. The V and J ends lost 7 bases and 0 bases, in that order; junction bases with no gene match: 4. The CDR3 length is 15 residues. Germline V CDR1 and CDR2: LNHNV, YYDKDF (reference sequence). Here the CDR3 DNA reads TGTGCCACCAATGACAGGGGAACGAACACCGGGGAGCTGTTTTTT. Amino acids: CATNDRGTNTGELFF.